The 31 T cell receptor beta chains below come from one sample, sequenced in a study of somatic mutations in cytotoxic T cells in rheumatoid arthritis. TCRdb's table, derived via immunoSEQ multiplex PCR, lists solely in-frame clones and lacks some. The top ten clones hold 30% to 45% of a sample with some 8,700 clones, 65% to 75% of them seen once. Sequenced material: CD8+ T cells sorted from blood. These receptors all come from an adult with rheumatoid arthritis.

This clone was found a few times. V usage is TRBV23-1 and J usage is TRBJ2-7; D is unresolved. TRBV23-1 carries the ORF label, with uncertain function. Trimming removed 6 bases at V and 1 base at J, with 19 bases between. CDR3 length: 16 amino acids. CDR3 in amino acids: CASSLKSSAVSYEQYF. For the CDR3, the DNA is TGCGCCAGCAGCCTTAAGTCATCGGCAGTATCCTACGAGCAGTACTTC.

This clone was counted only a few times. The CDR3 DNA is TGTGCCAGCAGTTTAGCCGGACTAGGGGGGCACGAGCAGTACTTC. This gives the protein CASSLAGLGGHEQYF. This chain links TRBV27 with TRBJ2-7, with TRBD2 as a possible D gene (7 bases). Germline V CDR1 and CDR2: MNHEY, SMNVEV (reference sequence). This CDR3 has 15 amino acids. Trimming cost V 2 bases and J 5 bases, with 16 bases left between them.

V gene TRBV28 combines with J gene TRBJ2-3; 7 positions match TRBD2. The trim removed 4 bases at V and 2 bases at J, leaving 9 bases unmatched. CDR1 MDHEN and CDR2 SYDVKM come from the germline V gene. The CDR3 totals 16 residues. The CDR3: CASSYQSGAATDTQYF. The CDR3 DNA is TGTGCCAGCAGTTATCAGAGCGGGGCTGCCACAGATACGCAGTATTTT.

This sequence joins TRBV10-3 and TRBJ2-1, with D perhaps TRBD2 (5 bases). The CDR3 is made up of 15 amino acids. Germline V gene data show CDR1 as ENHRY and CDR2 as SYGVKD. V was pared by 3 bases and J by 7 bases, with 16 bases between. This chain's CDR3 is CAISDMAGSHNEQFF. The CDR3 nucleotides read TGTGCCATCAGTGATATGGCGGGCTCCCATAATGAGCAGTTCTTC.

The CDR3 protein is CASSPDRGSTNEKLFF. The CDR3 coding sequence is TGTGCCAGCAGTCCAGACAGGGGCTCGACTAATGAAAAACTGTTTTTT. The chain recombines TRBV28 with TRBJ1-4; 8 bases are shared with TRBD1. Trimming took 5 bases from V and 2 from J; bases not matched to a gene: 7. The CDR3 consists of 16 residues. The germline V gene encodes CDR1 MDHEN and CDR2 SYDVKM. The whole variable domain, filled in from reference TRBV28 and TRBJ1-4, reads DVKVTQSSRYLVKRTGEKVFLECVQDMDHENMFWYRQDPGLGLRLIYFSYDVKMKEKGDIPEGYSVSREKKERFSLILESASTNQTSMYLCASSPDRGSTNEKLFFGSGTQLSVL.

This clone has just a few counts. The chain has TRBV2 and TRBJ2-7; 7 nucleotides align to TRBD2. Per germline, CDR1 SNHLY and CDR2 FYNNEI. The junction had 9 bases not matched to a gene; V was cut back by 8 bases and J by 2 bases. The CDR3 totals 14 residues. In DNA form, the CDR3 reads TGTGCCAGCGGTGCTAGCGGAACTCCCTACGAGCAGTACTTC. It yields the protein CASGASGTPYEQYF.

This clone was seen just once. The genes are TRBV27 and TRBJ1-2; 7 positions match TRBD1. The V gene's germline CDR1 is MNHEY and CDR2 SMNVEV (reference sequence). This CDR3 has 14 residues. Trimming cost V 2 bases and J 4 bases; bases outside gene matches: 4. CDR3 DNA sequence: TGTGCCAGCAGTTTAGGACAGGTTGGCTATGGCTACACCTTC. Encoded protein: CASSLGQVGYGYTF.

The gene calls are TRBV11-2 and TRBJ2-1, with TRBD2 matching 13 bases. CDR3 length: 16 residues. Germline CDR1 and CDR2: SGHAT and FQNNGV. The V and J ends lost 1 base and 9 bases, in that order; junction bases with no gene match: 6. CDR3 in DNA: TGTGCCAGCAGCTTAGGGGGGACTAGCGGGAACGGTGAGCAGTTCTTC. Translated: CASSLGGTSGNGEQFF. The full variable domain, its missing parts supplied by reference TRBV11-2 and TRBJ2-1, is EAGVAQSPRYKIIEKRQSVAFWCNPISGHATLYWYQQILGQGPKLLIQFQNNGVVDDSQLPKDRFSAERLKGVDSTLKIQPAKLEDSAVYLCASSLGGTSGNGEQFFGPGTRLTVL.

The chain links TRBV27 to TRBJ2-2; the match to TRBD1 covers 7 bases. The CDR3 totals 13 residues. The germline V gene has CDR1 MNHEY and CDR2 SMNVEV (reference sequence). V dropped 4 bases and J dropped 8; count of bases not matched to a gene: 4. This CDR3 is CASSWTGAGELFF. The DNA of the CDR3 is TGTGCCAGCAGTTGGACAGGTGCAGGGGAGCTGTTTTTT.

This clone appeared a single time. The chain links TRBV28 to TRBJ2-7; the match to TRBD1 covers 10 bases. Trimming cost V 5 bases and J 2 bases; bases outside gene matches: 6. The germline V gene encodes CDR1 MDHEN and CDR2 SYDVKM. The CDR3 is 15 residues long. In nucleotides, the CDR3 is TGTGCCAGCAGTCTCCGGGACAGGGGCCCCTACGAGCAGTACTTC. Amino acids: CASSLRDRGPYEQYF.

The J gene is TRBJ1-1, the V gene TRBV7-9; D perhaps matches TRBD1 (5 bases). The CDR3 consists of 14 residues. The V end lost 5 bases, the J end lost 5 bases, and 15 bases lay between the germline ends. Germline CDR1 SEHNR, CDR2 FQNEAQ (reference sequence). The CDR3 sequence is CASSARSEGTEAFF. The CDR3 region has the DNA TGTGCCAGCAGCGCTCGCTCGGAGGGGACTGAAGCTTTCTTT.

The rearrangement links TRBV4-2 to TRBJ2-5; D ambiguous. Trimming left V 1 base short and J 5 bases short, with 14 bases between. CDR1 is LGHNA, CDR2 YNFKEQ, per germline. The CDR3 length is 15 residues. This CDR3 reads CASSQGEGMGETQYF. The CDR3 nucleotides are TGTGCCAGCAGCCAAGGCGAAGGGATGGGGGAGACCCAGTACTTC.

A few counts support this clone. V usage is TRBV2 and J usage is TRBJ1-1; no definite D call. CDR1 is SNHLY and CDR2 is FYNNEI in the germline V gene. V lost 1 base and J 1 base, leaving 4 bases between the germline ends. The CDR3 has 13 residues. CDR3 residues: CASSEGRNTEAFF. The CDR3 DNA sequence: TGTGCCAGCAGTGAAGGCAGGAACACTGAAGCTTTCTTT.

The chain has TRBV10-3 and TRBJ2-1; 7 bases are shared with TRBD1. CDR1 is ENHRY, CDR2 SYGVKD, per germline. The CDR3 contains 13 residues. With V trimmed by 8 bases and J by 5 bases, 6 bases remained unmatched. The CDR3 here is CAIAATGDNEQFF. For the CDR3, the DNA is TGTGCCATCGCTGCCACAGGGGACAATGAGCAGTTCTTC.

This clone was seen only a few times. The J gene is TRBJ1-6, the V gene TRBV16; D might be TRBD1 (5 bases). V gave up 2 bases and J gave up 8 bases, with 13 bases separating them. This CDR3 is built from 15 residues. CDR1 KGHSY and CDR2 FQNENV come from the germline V gene. CDR3 bases: TGTGCCAGCAGCCAAGAGTTCAGGGTTGATTCACCCCTCCACTTT. It translates to CASSQEFRVDSPLHF.

This clone was seen a single time. This chain links TRBV6-5 with TRBJ2-7, with D unclear. The CDR3 runs to 12 residues. Deletions cut 6 bases from V and 4 bases from J, with 10 bases between. Per germline, CDR1 MNHEY and CDR2 SVGAGI. CDR3 DNA: TGTGCCAGCAGCCCGACTGGGTACGAGCAGTACTTC. This translates into CASSPTGYEQYF.

The V call is TRBV28, the J call TRBJ1-2; 9 bases match TRBD1. CDR1 and CDR2 (germline): MDHEN, SYDVKM. V lost 8 bases to trimming and J lost 5 bases; unmatched junction nucleotides: 6. The CDR3 has 13 residues. CDR3 loop: CASAQTGGYGYTF. The DNA for the CDR3 is TGTGCCAGCGCTCAGACAGGGGGATATGGCTACACCTTC.

This rearrangement joins TRBV30 to TRBJ2-1; TRBD2 is a possible D gene (6 bases). Per germline, CDR1 GTSNPN and CDR2 SVGIG (reference sequence). Trimming pared 3 bases from V and 2 bases from J, leaving 8 bases between. The CDR3 consists of 13 residues. CDR3 DNA: TGTGCCTGGAGGGGACTGGCCTACAATGAGCAGTTCTTC. It is translated as CAWRGLAYNEQFF.

This clone was recorded a few times. V usage is TRBV16 and J usage is TRBJ2-3, with D tentatively TRBD1 or TRBD2 (5 bases each). The germline V and J ends were trimmed by 4 bases and 1 base, with 12 bases remaining between them. CDR1 and CDR2 (germline): KGHSY, FQNENV. This CDR3 region has 15 residues. As DNA, the CDR3 is TGTGCCAGCAGCCCTGTGACGGGACGCACAGATACGCAGTATTTT. Its protein is CASSPVTGRTDTQYF.

The V gene is TRBV5-1, the J gene TRBJ2-5, with D perhaps matching TRBD2 (6 bases). V lost 3 bases to trimming and J lost 1 base, with 16 bases between them. Germline lookup yields CDR1 SGHRS and CDR2 YFSETQ. The CDR3 sequence is 16 residues long. Here the CDR3 DNA reads TGCGCCAGCAGCTCCCCCTCGGAGGGGATCCAAGAGACCCAGTACTTC. It specifies CASSSPSEGIQETQYF. Using reference TRBV5-1 and TRBJ2-5 for the parts outside the CDR3, the full variable domain is KAGVTQTPRYLIKTRGQQVTLSCSPISGHRSVSWYQQTPGQGLQFLFEYFSETQRNKGNFPGRFSGRQFSNSRSEMNVSTLELGDSALYLCASSSPSEGIQETQYFGPGTRLLVL.

V gene TRBV7-3 combines with J gene TRBJ2-1, with TRBD1 matching over 7 bases. Germline V lookup: CDR1 SGHTA, CDR2 FQGTGA. The CDR3 contains 13 residues. V was pared by 5 bases and J by 6 bases, with 4 bases of the junction left unmatched. The CDR3 protein is CASSAYRGNEQFF. CDR3 coding DNA: TGTGCCAGCAGCGCATACAGGGGCAATGAGCAGTTCTTC.

The J gene is TRBJ2-3, the V gene TRBV27; TRBD1 aligns across 8 bases. The CDR3 has 14 amino acids. CDR1 and CDR2 from the germline V gene are MNHEY and SMNVEV (reference sequence). V gave up 5 bases and J gave up 4 bases; unmatched junction bases: 5. The CDR3, as DNA: TGTGCCAGCAGTCTAGGACAGGGCGCAGATACGCAGTATTTT. Translated: CASSLGQGADTQYF.

The chain uses TRBV4-2 and TRBJ1-1; 9 bases are a match to TRBD1. CDR3 length equals 15 residues. V shed 4 bases and J 4 bases; nucleotides not matched to a gene: 7. CDR1 is LGHNA and CDR2 is YNFKEQ in the germline V gene. The CDR3 spells CASSRGTGSSTEAFF. The DNA of the CDR3 is TGTGCCAGCAGCCGCGGGACAGGGTCGAGCACTGAAGCTTTCTTT.

The chain carries TRBV27 and TRBJ2-7; D not resolved. V shed 2 bases and J shed 5 bases, with 10 bases lying between them. This CDR3 comprises 13 residues. Looked up from germline, CDR1 is MNHEY and CDR2 is SMNVEV (reference sequence). The CDR3 DNA reads TGTGCCAGCAGTTTAGGCAGGAACCACGAGCAGTACTTC. This sequence encodes CASSLGRNHEQYF.

The chain uses TRBV5-5 and TRBJ1-2; D is ambiguous. Per the germline V gene, CDR1 is SGHKS and CDR2 is YYEKEE (reference sequence). This CDR3 has 13 amino acids. Trimming removed 4 bases from V and 1 base from J, with 8 bases in between. The CDR3 loop reads CASSPDLNYGYTF. The CDR3 coding sequence is TGTGCCAGCAGCCCGGACCTTAACTATGGCTACACCTTC.

The genes are TRBV9 and TRBJ2-1; 7 nucleotides agree with TRBD1. Looked up from germline, CDR1 is SGDLS and CDR2 is YYNGEE. Germline trimming cut 3 bases from V and 8 bases from J; bases unmatched to any gene: 11. The CDR3 totals 15 residues. The CDR3 DNA sequence: TGTGCCAGCAGCGCCTACATCGACAGGGTGGATGAGCAGTTCTTC. Amino acids: CASSAYIDRVDEQFF.

The chain combines TRBV9 with TRBJ1-6; 11 bases map to TRBD1. J was trimmed by 7 bases and V by 0 bases; bases with no gene match: 0. CDR1 is SGDLS and CDR2 is YYNGEE in the germline V gene. This CDR3 is 15 amino acids long. The CDR3, as DNA: TGTGCCAGCAGCGTAGGGGACAGGGGGAATTCACCCCTCCACTTT. It specifies CASSVGDRGNSPLHF.

This CDR3 is CSGNWYGELFF. CDR3 in DNA: TGCAGTGGCAACTGGTACGGGGAGCTGTTTTTT. V and J are TRBV20-1 and TRBJ2-2; D gene ambiguous. This CDR3 is 11 amino acids long. CDR1 DFQATT and CDR2 SNEGSKA come from the germline V gene (reference sequence). Trimming removed 7 bases from V and 7 bases from J, with 10 bases in between.

The chain has TRBV4-2 and TRBJ2-1; 10 bases fit TRBD2. Germline values: CDR1 LGHNA, CDR2 YNFKEQ. The CDR3 runs to 17 residues. V lost 0 bases to trimming and J lost 5 bases; unmatched junction nucleotides: 7. CDR3 coding DNA: TGTGCCAGCAGCCAAGAGGGGCGAGCGGGAGGGGACAATGAGCAGTTCTTC. Protein sequence: CASSQEGRAGGDNEQFF.

In its sample, this clone was seen a few times. The V and J genes are TRBV6-5 and TRBJ1-2; D ambiguous. The V and J ends lost 7 bases and 4 bases respectively, with 19 bases between them. The CDR3 loop spans 15 amino acids. Germline V gives CDR1 MNHEY, CDR2 SVGAGI. The CDR3 sequence: CASTTGGVSGYGYTF. CDR3 bases: TGTGCCAGCACCACCGGTGGGGTTTCGGGCTATGGCTACACCTTC.

This clone was seen more than once but under ten times. The rearrangement links TRBV6-1 to TRBJ1-1; D is unclear. The CDR3 runs 13 residues. V was trimmed by 4 bases and J by 1 base, leaving 7 bases between them. Germline assignment: CDR1 MNHNS and CDR2 SASEGT. DNA of the CDR3: TGTGCCAGCAGTGCGAAGGAGAACACTGAAGCTTTCTTT. Amino acids: CASSAKENTEAFF.